This T cell receptor (beta chain) is from a study of blood T cells in healthy people across ages. The second PCR ran roughly 7 to 12 cycles with a sample-barcoded 5' primer and J-beta primers. TCRdb analysed the 5' RACE reads with MiXCR anew, one entry per CDR3 protein. The data hold around 820,000 distinct CDR3 sequences, with around a quarter observed a single time. Extractions gave at least 5.5 micrograms of total RNA per sample. This clonotype appeared a few times. Its specificity is unknown. Study-wide results and limits: A greater number of naive CD4+ cells and higher diversity distinguished long-lived donors from aged donors.

These records were also assigned to another study, of T cells of mothers and their children. That paper states: Evidence of persistent microchimeric T cell clones was absent.

Material for sequencing was blood. This receptor was identified in a boy aged 5-17 years in good health.

Here the CDR3 DNA reads TGTGCCAGCAGCTTAGGGCGTCTAGAGACCCAGTACTTC. Its translation: CASSLGRLETQYF. The chain links TRBV7-9 to TRBJ2-5; no clear D gene. This CDR3 is built from 13 residues. The germline CDR1 and CDR2 sequences are SEHNR and FQNEAQ (reference sequence). The V end lost 1 base, the J end lost 4 bases, and 7 bases lay between the germline ends.